Following are 15 T cell receptor beta chains from one sample sequenced in a study of shared clonotypes between healthy human individuals. The assay was immunoSEQ multiplex PCR, and TCRdb's table has in-frame clones only and misses some. The profile covers around 690,000 clones, with roughly 87% appearing a single time and 34% taken by the ten largest. Sample: memory CD8+ T cells from PBMCs. The sample's subset: CD45RO+ cells pooled with CCR7-negative TemRA cells. The receptors derive from a man between 18 and 29 years old in good health. Some clones in this sample may be carry-over from other donors' samples.

This chain joins TRBV23-1 and TRBJ2-2, with D possibly matching TRBD2 (6 bases). TRBV23-1 qualifies as an ORF whose function is uncertain. The V gene lost 2 bases and the J gene lost 7 bases, with 32 bases spanning the gap. The CDR3 spans 21 residues. The CDR3 DNA is TGCGCCAGCAGTCAAAAAATTGCCCTAATAGATCGCCAGGGAGGAGGCGGGGAGCTGTTTTTT. Its translation: CASSQKIALIDRQGGGGELFF.

CDR3: CAISEKYSREQYF. The DNA of the CDR3 is TGTGCCATCAGTGAGAAGTACTCTAGGGAGCAGTACTTC. This chain uses TRBV10-3 with TRBJ2-7; D gene unclear. There are 13 residues in the CDR3. V was shortened by 2 bases and J by 7 bases, with 12 bases between the two germline ends. Germline V gene data show CDR1 as ENHRY and CDR2 as SYGVKD.

CDR3 nucleotides: TGTGCCAGTAGTTCACCGACAGGGTCGGTTGGCAATCAGCCCCAGCATTTT. Its protein is CASSSPTGSVGNQPQHF. V gene TRBV19 combines with J gene TRBJ1-5, with TRBD1 matching 7 bases. This CDR3 spans 17 amino acids. Looked up from germline, CDR1 is LNHDA and CDR2 is SQIVND (reference sequence). With V trimmed by 5 bases and J by 2 bases, 12 bases remained unmatched.

The chain recombines TRBV28 with TRBJ2-2, with TRBD2 matching over 10 bases. V lost 11 bases, J lost 5 bases, and 11 bases stayed unmatched. Germline V lookup: CDR1 MDHEN, CDR2 SYDVKM. CDR3 length equals 15 residues. CDR3 sequence: CAAAVLAGVTGELFF. The CDR3 nucleotides read TGTGCCGCCGCTGTGCTAGCGGGAGTGACCGGGGAGCTGTTTTTT.

The chain's CDR3 is CASSLFGETGTDTQYF. CDR3 nucleotide sequence: TGTGCCAGCAGCTTATTCGGGGAAACGGGCACAGATACGCAGTATTTT. The chain has TRBV7-3 and TRBJ2-3, with D perhaps TRBD2 (5 bases). V lost 2 bases and J lost 1, with 13 bases in between. CDR1 and CDR2 (germline): SGHTA, FQGTGA. The CDR3 consists of 16 residues.

The chain carries TRBV4-1 and TRBJ2-5; D is unresolved. TRBJ2-7 matches the DNA end more closely, so the J call is doubtful. CDR3 length: 14 residues. Germline CDR1 is MGHRA and CDR2 is YSYEKL. CDR3 in amino acids: CASSPGLGSYEQYF. The CDR3 region has the DNA TGCGCCAGCAGCCCCGGTTTGGGGTCATACGAGCAGTACTTC.

This chain connects TRBV27 to TRBJ2-7; 12 bases line up with TRBD2. V dropped 2 bases and J dropped 1; count of bases not matched to a gene: 3. Germline CDR1 MNHEY, CDR2 SMNVEV (reference sequence). There are 16 residues in the CDR3. As DNA, the CDR3 is TGTGCCAGCAGTTTACGGGGGACTAGCGGGTCCTACGAGCAGTACTTC. Residues: CASSLRGTSGSYEQYF.

CDR3 region: CASSIRSSGNYEQYF. The CDR3 DNA is TGTGCCAGTAGTATTAGGTCTAGCGGGAACTACGAGCAGTACTTC. This chain uses TRBV19 with TRBJ2-7; 9 nucleotides align to TRBD2. Germline-derived CDR1 and CDR2 are LNHDA and SQIVND (reference sequence). This CDR3 is 15 amino acids long. Trimming took 3 bases from V and 3 from J; bases not matched to a gene: 6.

In its sample, this clone was seen once. With a far larger clone one base away, a read error is the likely cause. This specimen includes other DNA sequences encoding the same CDR3. The chain combines TRBV6-5 with TRBJ1-1; D unclear. Germline CDR1 is MNHEY and CDR2 is SVGAGI. The length of the CDR3 is 13 residues. V shed 0 bases and J shed 0 bases, with 2 bases lying between them. The DNA for the CDR3 is TGTGCCAGCAGTTACTCGGTGAACACTGAAGCTTTCTTT. Translating gives CASSYSVNTEAFF.

The table lists this clone with a count of one. The genes are TRBV6-5 and TRBJ2-3; TRBD2 matches 9 bases. Per the germline V gene, CDR1 is MNHEY and CDR2 is SVGAGI. This CDR3 has 13 residues. The ends lost 10 bases at V and 4 bases at J; junction bases unmatched: 6. Here the CDR3 reads CATLSGSPDTQYF. CDR3 nucleotide sequence: TGTGCCACCCTTAGCGGGAGTCCAGATACGCAGTATTTT.

The chain uses TRBV2 and TRBJ2-7, with D possibly being TRBD1 or TRBD2 (8 bases each). Per the germline V gene, CDR1 is SNHLY and CDR2 is FYNNEI. The germline V and J ends were trimmed by 5 bases and 1 base, with 21 bases remaining between them. CDR3 size: 17 residues. The CDR3 loop reads CASSLDRDREGSYEQYF. CDR3 sequence (DNA): TGTGCCAGCAGTTTGGACAGGGATCGGGAGGGTTCCTACGAGCAGTACTTC.

The V gene is TRBV27, the J gene TRBJ2-7; 7 positions match TRBD2. Germline V gene lookup returns CDR1 MNHEY and CDR2 SMNVEV (reference sequence). This CDR3 is built from 17 residues. J was trimmed by 7 bases and V by 2 bases; bases with no gene match: 17. CDR3 sequence (DNA): TGTGCCAGCAGTTTAAATGGTTGGCTAGCGGCGAAGGGAGAGCAGTACTTC. This codes for CASSLNGWLAAKGEQYF.

CDR3: CASSPLGGGSNTEAFF. The CDR3 DNA reads as TGTGCCAGCAGCCCGCTCGGGGGGGGGTCGAACACTGAAGCTTTCTTT. The V call is TRBV9, the J call TRBJ1-1, with D possibly being TRBD1 (5 bases). V shed 4 bases and J shed 1 base, with 17 bases lying between them. Germline V CDR1 and CDR2: SGDLS, YYNGEE. This CDR3 is 16 amino acids long.

The chain's CDR3 is CAIRTGIEQFF. The CDR3 DNA reads TGTGCCATCAGGACAGGGATTGAGCAGTTCTTC. The J gene is TRBJ2-1, the V gene TRBV10-3; TRBD1 agrees at 7 bases. V was clipped by 6 bases and J by 9 bases; unmatched bases: 2. Germline V CDR1 and CDR2: ENHRY, SYGVKD. The CDR3 is 11 residues long.

V usage is TRBV7-9 and J usage is TRBJ2-3, with D maybe TRBD2 (5 bases). Germline CDR1 is SEHNR and CDR2 is FQNEAQ (reference sequence). The CDR3 covers 15 residues. V lost 7 bases, J lost 2 bases, and 16 bases lay in between. The CDR3 sequence: CASMGGGSLTDTQYF. Here the CDR3 DNA reads TGTGCCAGCATGGGTGGCGGGTCCCTCACAGATACGCAGTATTTT. The entire variable domain, with the rest obtained from reference TRBV7-9 and TRBJ2-3, is as follows: DTGVSQNPRHKITKRGQNVTFRCDPISEHNRLYWYRQTLGQGPEFLTYFQNEAQLEKSRLLSDRFSAERPKGSFSTLEIQRTEQGDSAMYLCASMGGGSLTDTQYFGPGTRLTVL.